This T cell receptor beta chain derives from a study of T cell repertoires in cytomegalovirus infection. Trimming stripped 6 bases from V and 0 bases from J, with 7 bases between. The germline V gene has CDR1 MNHEY and CDR2 SVGEGT. The CDR3 runs 13 residues. The study's findings and limits: Identification of carriers of CMV plus the relevant HLA was performed using cumulative public TCR beta family frequency.

One entry per CDR3 protein, called by TCRdb with MiXCR from the reads. The sample contains some 230,000 distinct CDR3 sequences, approximately 22% of which appear only once. Only a few counts were recorded for this clonotype. Its matching antigen is unknown. The sequencing sample was made of CD8+ T cells from PBMCs. This chain uses TRBV6-2 or TRBV6-3 with TRBJ2-3; no definite D call. The TCR comes from a human donor in good health (CMV status not recorded). Some clones in this sample may be carry-over from other donors' samples. As DNA, the CDR3 is TGTGCCAGCAGGGTCAAGAGCACAGATACGCAGTATTTT. This translates into CASRVKSTDTQYF.